Sequencing of this T cell receptor beta chain was carried out in a study of T cell repertoires in cytomegalovirus infection. Whole-study context: From public TCR beta signatures came an indication of both CMV infection and matching HLA type.

The V gene lost 3 bases and the J gene lost 0 bases, with 12 bases spanning the gap. The CDR3 sequence is 15 residues long. The germline V gene encodes CDR1 SGHAT and CDR2 FQNNGV. TCRdb ran MiXCR on the reads and lists one entry per CDR3 protein. The data hold 740,000 or so distinct CDR3 sequences, with about 40% observed a single time. The sample was PBMCs. The source is a human donor in good health (CMV status not recorded). Some clones in this sample may be carry-over from other donors' samples. V is TRBV11-2 and J is TRBJ2-7; D possibly corresponds to TRBD2 (5 bases). The CDR3 spells CASSFDGLISYEQYF. Written as DNA, the CDR3 is TGTGCCAGCAGCTTCGACGGACTTATCTCCTACGAGCAGTACTTC.